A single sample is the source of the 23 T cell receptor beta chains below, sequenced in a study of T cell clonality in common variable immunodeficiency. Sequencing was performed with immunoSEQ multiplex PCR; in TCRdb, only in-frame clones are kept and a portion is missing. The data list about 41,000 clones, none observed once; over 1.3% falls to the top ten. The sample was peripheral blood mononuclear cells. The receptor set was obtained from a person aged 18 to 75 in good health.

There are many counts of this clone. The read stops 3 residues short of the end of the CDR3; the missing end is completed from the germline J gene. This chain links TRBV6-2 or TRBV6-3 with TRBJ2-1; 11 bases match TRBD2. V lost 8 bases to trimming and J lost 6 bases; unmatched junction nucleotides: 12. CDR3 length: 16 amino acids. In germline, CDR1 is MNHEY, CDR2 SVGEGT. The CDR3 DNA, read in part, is TGTGCCAGCGATGTAATAGCGGGAGGGCCGCGCAATGAG. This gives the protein CASDVIAGGPRNE. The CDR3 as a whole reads CASDVIAGGPRNEQFF.

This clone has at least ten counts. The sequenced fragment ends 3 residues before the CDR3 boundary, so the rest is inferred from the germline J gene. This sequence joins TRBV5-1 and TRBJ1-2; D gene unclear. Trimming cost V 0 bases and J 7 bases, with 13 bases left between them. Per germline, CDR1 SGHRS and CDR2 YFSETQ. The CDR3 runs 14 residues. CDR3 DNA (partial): TGCGCCAGCAGCTTGGATGTGGGCCGCTTTGGC. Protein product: CASSLDVGRFG. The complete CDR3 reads CASSLDVGRFGYTF.

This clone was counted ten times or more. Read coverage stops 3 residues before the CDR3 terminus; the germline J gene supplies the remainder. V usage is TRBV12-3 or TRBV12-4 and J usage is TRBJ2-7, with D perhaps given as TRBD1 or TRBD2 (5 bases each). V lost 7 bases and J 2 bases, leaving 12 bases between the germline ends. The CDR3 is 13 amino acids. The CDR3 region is CASTPEGTYEQYF. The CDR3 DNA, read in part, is TGTGCCAGCACCCCTGAGGGGACCTACGAG.

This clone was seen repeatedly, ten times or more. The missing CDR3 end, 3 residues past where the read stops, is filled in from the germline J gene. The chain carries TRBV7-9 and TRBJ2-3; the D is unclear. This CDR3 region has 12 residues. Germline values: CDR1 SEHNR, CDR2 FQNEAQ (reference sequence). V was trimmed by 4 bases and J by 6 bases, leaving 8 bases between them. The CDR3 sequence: CASSSIGDTQYF. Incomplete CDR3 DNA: TGTGCCAGCAGCTCTATAGGGGATACG.

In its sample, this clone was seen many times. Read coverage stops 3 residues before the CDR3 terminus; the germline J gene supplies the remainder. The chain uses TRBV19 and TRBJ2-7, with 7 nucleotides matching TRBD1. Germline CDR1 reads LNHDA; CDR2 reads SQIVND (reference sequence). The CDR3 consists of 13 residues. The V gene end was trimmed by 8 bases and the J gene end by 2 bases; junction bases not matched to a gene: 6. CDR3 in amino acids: CASGYRGTYEQYF. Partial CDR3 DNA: TGTGCCAGTGGGTACAGGGGAACCTACGAG.

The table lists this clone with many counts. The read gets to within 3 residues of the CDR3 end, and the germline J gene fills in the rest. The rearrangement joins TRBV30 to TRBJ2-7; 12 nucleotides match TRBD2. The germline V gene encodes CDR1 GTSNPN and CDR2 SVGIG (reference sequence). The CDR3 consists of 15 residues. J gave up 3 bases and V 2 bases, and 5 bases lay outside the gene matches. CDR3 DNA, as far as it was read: TGTGCCTGGAGTAGAGGGACTAGCGGGCGCTACGAG. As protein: CAWSRGTSGRYE. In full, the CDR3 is CAWSRGTSGRYEQYF.

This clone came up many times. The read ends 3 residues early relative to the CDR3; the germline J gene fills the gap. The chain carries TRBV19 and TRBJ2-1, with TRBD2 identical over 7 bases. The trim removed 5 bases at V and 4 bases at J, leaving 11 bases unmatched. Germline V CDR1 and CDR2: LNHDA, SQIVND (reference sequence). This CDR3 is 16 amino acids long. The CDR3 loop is CASSRQSGILYNEQFF. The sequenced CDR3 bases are TGTGCCAGTAGTCGACAAAGCGGGATACTTTACAATGAG. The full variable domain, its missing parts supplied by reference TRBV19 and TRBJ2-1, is DGGITQSPKYLFRKEGQNVTLSCEQNLNHDAMYWYRQDPGQGLRLIYYSQIVNDFQKGDIAEGYSVSREKKESFPLTVTSAQKNPTAFYLCASSRQSGILYNEQFFGPGTRLTVL.

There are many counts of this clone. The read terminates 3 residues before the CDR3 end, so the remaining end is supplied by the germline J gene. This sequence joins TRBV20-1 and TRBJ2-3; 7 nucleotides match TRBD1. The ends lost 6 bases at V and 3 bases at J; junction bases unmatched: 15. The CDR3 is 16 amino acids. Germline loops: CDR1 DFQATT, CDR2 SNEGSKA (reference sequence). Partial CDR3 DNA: TGCAGTGCGTCTCCGTCACCGGGACAGAGAACAGATACG. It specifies CSASPSPGQRTDT. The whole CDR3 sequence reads CSASPSPGQRTDTQYF.

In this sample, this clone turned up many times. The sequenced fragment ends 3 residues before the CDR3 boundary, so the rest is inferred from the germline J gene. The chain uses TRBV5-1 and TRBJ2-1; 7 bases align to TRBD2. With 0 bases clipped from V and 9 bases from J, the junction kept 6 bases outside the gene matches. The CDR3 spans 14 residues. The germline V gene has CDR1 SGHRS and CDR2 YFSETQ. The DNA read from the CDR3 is TGCGCCAGCAGCTTGGCCTCGGCTAGCGGTGAG. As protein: CASSLASASGE. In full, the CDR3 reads CASSLASASGEQFF.

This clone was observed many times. The DNA read from the CDR3 is TGTGCCAGCAGTCCTCTGTCGGGGGGGGTGGAA. This encodes CASSPLSGGVE. In full, the CDR3 is CASSPLSGGVELFF. This chain uses TRBV28 with TRBJ1-4, with a possible D match to TRBD1 (5 bases). The sequence runs out 3 residues before the end of the CDR3; the remainder is reconstructed from the germline J gene. This CDR3 spans 14 amino acids. CDR1 MDHEN and CDR2 SYDVKM come from the germline V gene.

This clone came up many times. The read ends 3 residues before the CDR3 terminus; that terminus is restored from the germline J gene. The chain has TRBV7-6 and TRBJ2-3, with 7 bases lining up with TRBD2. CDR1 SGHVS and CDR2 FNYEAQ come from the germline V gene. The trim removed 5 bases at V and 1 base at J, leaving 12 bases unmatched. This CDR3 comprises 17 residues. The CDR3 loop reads CASSRSGGELRTDTQYF. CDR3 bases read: TGTGCCAGCAGCCGATCTGGGGGGGAGCTTCGCACAGATACG.

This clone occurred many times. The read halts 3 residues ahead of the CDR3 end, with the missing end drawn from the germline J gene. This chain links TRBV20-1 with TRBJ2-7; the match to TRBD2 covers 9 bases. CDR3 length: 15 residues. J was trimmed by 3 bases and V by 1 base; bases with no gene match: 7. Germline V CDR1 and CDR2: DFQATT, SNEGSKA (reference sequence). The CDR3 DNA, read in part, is TGCAGTGCTAGAGCTCGGACTAGCGCAATCTACGAG. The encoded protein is CSARARTSAIYE. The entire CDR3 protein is CSARARTSAIYEQYF.

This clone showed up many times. The CDR3 bases that were read are TGCAGTGCTAGCAGGGACAGCTCCAATCAGCCC. Translated, it gives CSASRDSSNQP. The whole CDR3 protein is CSASRDSSNQPQHF. The V gene is TRBV20-1, the J gene TRBJ1-5; TRBD1 matches 7 bases. The missing CDR3 end, 3 residues past where the read stops, is filled in from the germline J gene. Germline trimming cut 3 bases from V and 3 bases from J; bases unmatched to any gene: 5. The CDR3 has 14 residues. Germline lookup yields CDR1 DFQATT and CDR2 SNEGSKA (reference sequence).

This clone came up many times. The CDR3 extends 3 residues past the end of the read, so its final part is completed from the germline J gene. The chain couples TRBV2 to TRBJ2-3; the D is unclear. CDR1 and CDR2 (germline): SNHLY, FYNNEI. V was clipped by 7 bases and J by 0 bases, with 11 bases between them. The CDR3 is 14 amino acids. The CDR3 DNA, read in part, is TGTGCCAGCAAGCGTTTGGTCAGCACAGATACG. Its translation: CASKRLVSTDT. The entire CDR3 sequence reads CASKRLVSTDTQYF.

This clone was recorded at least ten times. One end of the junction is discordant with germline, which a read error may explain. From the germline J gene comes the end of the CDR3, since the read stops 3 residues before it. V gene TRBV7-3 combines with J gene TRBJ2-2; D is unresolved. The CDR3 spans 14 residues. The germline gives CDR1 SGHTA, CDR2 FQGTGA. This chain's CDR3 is CASSLTTNTGELFF. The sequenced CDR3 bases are TGTGCCAGCAGCCTAACAACTAACACCGGGGAG. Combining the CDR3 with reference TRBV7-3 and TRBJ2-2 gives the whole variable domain GAGVSQTPSNKVTEKGKYVELRCDPISGHTALYWYRQSLGQGPEFLIYFQGTGAADDSGLPNDRFFAVRPEGSVSTLKIQRTERGDSAVYLCASSLTTNTGELFFGEGSRLTVL.

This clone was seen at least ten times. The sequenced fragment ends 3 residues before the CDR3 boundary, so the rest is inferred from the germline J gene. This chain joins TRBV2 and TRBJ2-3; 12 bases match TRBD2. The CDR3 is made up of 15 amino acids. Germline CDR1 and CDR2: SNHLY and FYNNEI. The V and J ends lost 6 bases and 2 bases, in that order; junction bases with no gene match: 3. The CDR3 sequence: CASRGLAGITDTQYF. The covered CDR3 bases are TGTGCCAGCAGAGGACTAGCGGGAATCACAGATACG.

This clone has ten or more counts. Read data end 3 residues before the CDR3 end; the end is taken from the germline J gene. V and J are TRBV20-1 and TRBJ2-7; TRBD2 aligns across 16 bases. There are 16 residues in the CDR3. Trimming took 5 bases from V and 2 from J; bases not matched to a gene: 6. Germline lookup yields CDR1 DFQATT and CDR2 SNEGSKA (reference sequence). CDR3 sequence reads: CSADTGTSGRAYEQYF. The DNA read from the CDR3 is TGCAGTGCTGATACCGGGACTAGCGGGAGGGCCTACGAG.

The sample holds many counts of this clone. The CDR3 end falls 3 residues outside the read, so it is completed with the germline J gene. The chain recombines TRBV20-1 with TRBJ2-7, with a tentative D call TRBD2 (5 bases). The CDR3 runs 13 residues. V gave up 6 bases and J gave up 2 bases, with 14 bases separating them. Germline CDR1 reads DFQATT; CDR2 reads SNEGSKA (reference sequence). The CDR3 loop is CSARSGSPYEQYF. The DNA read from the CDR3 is TGCAGTGCAAGAAGCGGATCTCCCTACGAG.

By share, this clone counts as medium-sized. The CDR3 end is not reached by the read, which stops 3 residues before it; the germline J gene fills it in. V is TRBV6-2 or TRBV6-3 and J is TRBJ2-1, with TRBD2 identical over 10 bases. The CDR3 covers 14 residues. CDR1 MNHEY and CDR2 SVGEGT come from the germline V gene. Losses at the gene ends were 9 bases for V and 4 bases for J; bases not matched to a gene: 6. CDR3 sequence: CASSLAGEYNEQFF. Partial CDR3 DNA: TGTGCCAGTTCTCTAGCGGGAGAGTACAATGAG.

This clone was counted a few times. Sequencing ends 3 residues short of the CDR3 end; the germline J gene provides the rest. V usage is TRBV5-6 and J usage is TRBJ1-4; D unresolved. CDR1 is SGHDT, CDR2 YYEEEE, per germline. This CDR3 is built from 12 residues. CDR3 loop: CASSLGPSPLFF. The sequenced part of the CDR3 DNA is TGTGCCAGCAGCCTTGGCCCGTCACCA.

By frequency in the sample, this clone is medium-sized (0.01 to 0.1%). The CDR3 loop reads CASSFTTGQPQHF. Partial CDR3 DNA: TGTGCCAGCAGCTTCACTACAGGGCAGCCC. The V call is TRBV7-2, the J call TRBJ1-5; D may be TRBD1 (6 bases). From the germline J gene comes the end of the CDR3, since the read stops 3 residues before it. Germline V gene sequence: CDR1 SGHTA, CDR2 FQGNSA. This CDR3 has 13 amino acids. V lost 3 bases, J lost 7 bases, and 10 bases lay in between.

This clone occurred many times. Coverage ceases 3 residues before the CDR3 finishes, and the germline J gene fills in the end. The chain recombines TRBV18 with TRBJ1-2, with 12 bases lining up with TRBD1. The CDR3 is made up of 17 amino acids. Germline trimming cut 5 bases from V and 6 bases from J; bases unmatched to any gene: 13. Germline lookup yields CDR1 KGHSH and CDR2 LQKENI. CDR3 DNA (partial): TGTGCCAGCTCATCCGGGACAGGGGGCGTCGGGGGACATGGC. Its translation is CASSSGTGGVGGHG. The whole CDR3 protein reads CASSSGTGGVGGHGYTF. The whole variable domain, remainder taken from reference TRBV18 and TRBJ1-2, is NAGVMQNPRHLVRRRGQEARLRCSPMKGHSHVYWYRQLPEEGLKFMVYLQKENIIDESGMPKERFSAEFPKEGPSILRIQQVVRGDSAAYFCASSSGTGGVGGHGYTFGSGTRLTVV.

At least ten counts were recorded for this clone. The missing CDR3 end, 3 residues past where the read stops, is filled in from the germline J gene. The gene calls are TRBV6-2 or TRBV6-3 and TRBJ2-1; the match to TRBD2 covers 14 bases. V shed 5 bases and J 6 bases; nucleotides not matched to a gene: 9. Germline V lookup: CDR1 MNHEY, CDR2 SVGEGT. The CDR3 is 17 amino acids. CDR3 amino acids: CASSQPRGLAGGNEQFF. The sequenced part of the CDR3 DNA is TGTGCCAGCAGTCAACCACGAGGACTAGCGGGAGGCAATGAG.